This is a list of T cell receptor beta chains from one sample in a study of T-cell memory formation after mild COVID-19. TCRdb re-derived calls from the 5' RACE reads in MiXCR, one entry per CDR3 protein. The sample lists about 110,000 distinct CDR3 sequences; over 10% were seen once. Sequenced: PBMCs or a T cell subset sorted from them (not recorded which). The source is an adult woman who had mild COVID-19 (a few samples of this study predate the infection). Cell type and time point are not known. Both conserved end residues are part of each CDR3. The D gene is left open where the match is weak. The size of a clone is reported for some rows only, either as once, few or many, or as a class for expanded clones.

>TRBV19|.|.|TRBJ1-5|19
TGTGCCAGTAGTATATATACAGGATACAGGACGGCCTTCAATCAGCCCCAGCATTTT
CASSIYTGYRTAFNQPQHF
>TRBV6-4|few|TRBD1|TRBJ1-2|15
TGTGCCAGCAGTGACTCGAGTCAGGGGGCGTGGGGCTACACCTTC
CASSDSSQGAWGYTF
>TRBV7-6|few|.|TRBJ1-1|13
TGTGCCAGCAGTCCCACCGGAGGTGGTGAAGCTTTCTTT
CASSPTGGGEAFF
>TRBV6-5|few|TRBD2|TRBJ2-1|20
TGTGCCAGCAGTTACTCGTCGGGGACTAGCGGGGGCCCCTCCTACAATGAGCAGTTCTTC
CASSYSSGTSGGPSYNEQFF
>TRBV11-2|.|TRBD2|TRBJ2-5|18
TGTGCCAGCAGCTTAGTAGCTAGCGGGGAGTTGGGGCAAGAGACCCAGTACTTC
CASSLVASGELGQETQYF
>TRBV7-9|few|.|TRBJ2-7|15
TGTGCCAGCAGCGCGGGACAGCTATACTCCTACGAGCAGTACTTC
CASSAGQLYSYEQYF
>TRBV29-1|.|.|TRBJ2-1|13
TGCAGCGTTGTAAGGGACTCATACAATGAGCAGTTCTTC
CSVVRDSYNEQFF
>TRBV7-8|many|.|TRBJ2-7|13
TGTGCCAGCAGCTTAGTTGGTGATACGGAAGCGTACTTC
CASSLVGDTEAYF
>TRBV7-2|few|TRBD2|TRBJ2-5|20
TGTGCCAGCAGTCGAGTAAGGGTGGCCAAGACTAGCGGGACGGATGAGACCCAGTACTTC
CASSRVRVAKTSGTDETQYF
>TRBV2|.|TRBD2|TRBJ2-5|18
TGTGCCAGCAAACGTCTCGGCGCGGGGGATATGAGGAGGGAGACCCAGTACTTC
CASKRLGAGDMRRETQYF
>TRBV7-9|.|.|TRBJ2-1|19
TGTGCCAGCAGCTCCACAAATACCAGGGGGGTGCGGTCCTACAATGAGCAGTTCTTC
CASSSTNTRGVRSYNEQFF
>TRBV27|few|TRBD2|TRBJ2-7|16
TGTGCCAGCAGTTTATCCGGGACTAGCGGTTCCTACGAGCAGTACTTC
CASSLSGTSGSYEQYF
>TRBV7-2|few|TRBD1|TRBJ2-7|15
TGTGCCAGCAGCTTCTGGGGGACAGGGGGCTACGAGCAGTACTTC
CASSFWGTGGYEQYF
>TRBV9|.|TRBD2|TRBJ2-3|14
TGTGCCAGCAGCGTAGAGCGGGGGTTGGATACGCAGTATTTT
CASSVERGLDTQYF
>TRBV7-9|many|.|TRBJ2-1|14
TGTGCCAGCAGTTCTAGCCCCTCCTACAATGAGCAGTTCTTC
CASSSSPSYNEQFF
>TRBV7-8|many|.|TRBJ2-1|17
TGTGCCAGCAGCTTAGAGACAGGAACTAGCGCCTACAATGAGCAGTTCTTC
CASSLETGTSAYNEQFF
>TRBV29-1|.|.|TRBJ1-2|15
TGCAGCGTTGAGCTTACCCCTCCGTCTGACTATGGCTACACCTTC
CSVELTPPSDYGYTF
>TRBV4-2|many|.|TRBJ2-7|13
TGTGCCAGCAGCCAAGGCGAGTTCTACGAGCAGTACTTC
CASSQGEFYEQYF
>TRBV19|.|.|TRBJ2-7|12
TGTGCCAGTAGTATAGGCCGTCGCGAGCAGTACTTC
CASSIGRREQYF
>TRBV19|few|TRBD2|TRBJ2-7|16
TGTGCCAGTAGCCGACGACTAGCGGGGGCCTCCTACGAGCAGTACTTC
CASSRRLAGASYEQYF
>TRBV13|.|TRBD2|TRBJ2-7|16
TGTGCCAGCAGCCCAGGAGGCGGGGGGACGGTTGGGGAGCAGTACTTC
CASSPGGGGTVGEQYF
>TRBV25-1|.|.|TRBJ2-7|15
TGTGCCAGCAGTAAAGGGGCGGTCCTGTTCTACGAGCAGTACTTC
CASSKGAVLFYEQYF
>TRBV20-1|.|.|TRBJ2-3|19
TGCAGTGCCCCGTCGTGGGGGGGGGCGCATGCGACTAGCACAGATACGCAGTATTTT
CSAPSWGGAHATSTDTQYF
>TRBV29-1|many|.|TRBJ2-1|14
TGCAGCGTTGAAGATGTCCGCAGGGCCAATGAGCAGTTCTTC
CSVEDVRRANEQFF
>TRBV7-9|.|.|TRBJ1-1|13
TGTGCCAGCAGCGACCGAGGAGACACACAAGCTTTCTTT
CASSDRGDTQAFF
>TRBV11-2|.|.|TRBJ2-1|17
TGTGCCAGCAGCTTAGATCGGGTTAGAAGCTCCTACAATGAGCAGTTCTTC
CASSLDRVRSSYNEQFF
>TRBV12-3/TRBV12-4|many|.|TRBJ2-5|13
TGTGCCAGCAGTCGGACTACCCAAGAGACCCAGTACTTC
CASSRTTQETQYF
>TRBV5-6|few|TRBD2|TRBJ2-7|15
TGTGCCAGCAGTCTCCCCGCGGGAGGTCCCTACGAGCAGTACTTC
CASSLPAGGPYEQYF
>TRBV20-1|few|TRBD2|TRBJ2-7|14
TGCAGTGCTAGAGATAGCGGGGACTCCTACGAGCAGTACTTC
CSARDSGDSYEQYF
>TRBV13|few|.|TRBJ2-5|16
TGTGCCAGCAGCTTAGGCATAGCGGAGGCAGGAGAGACCCAGTACTTC
CASSLGIAEAGETQYF
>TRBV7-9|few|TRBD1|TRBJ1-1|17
TGTGCCAGCAGCTCCGGCTATCCGACAGGGTCAGGCACTGAAGCTTTCTTT
CASSSGYPTGSGTEAFF
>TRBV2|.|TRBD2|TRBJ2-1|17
TGTGCCAGCACGGCGGGGGGGGGACCCGGATTTTACAATGAGCAGTTCTTC
CASTAGGGPGFYNEQFF
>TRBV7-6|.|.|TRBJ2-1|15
TGTGCCAGCAGTCGTAACAACCTAGGATACAATGAGCAGTTCTTC
CASSRNNLGYNEQFF
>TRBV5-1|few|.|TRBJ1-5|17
TGCGCCAGCAGCTTGACGGTCGGGGGTTCTAGCAATCAGCCCCAGCATTTT
CASSLTVGGSSNQPQHF
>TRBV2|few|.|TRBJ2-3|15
TGTGCCAGCAGTGAAGCCCGGGGAAGCACAGATACGCAGTATTTT
CASSEARGSTDTQYF
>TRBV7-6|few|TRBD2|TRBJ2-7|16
TGTGCCAGCAGCTTATGGGCGGGAGGAGAGTCCTACGAGCAGTACTTC
CASSLWAGGESYEQYF
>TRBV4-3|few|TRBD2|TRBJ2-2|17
TGCGCCAGCAGCCACGGGACTAGCGGATGGAACACCGGGGAGCTGTTTTTT
CASSHGTSGWNTGELFF
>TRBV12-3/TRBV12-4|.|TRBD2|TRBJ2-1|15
TGTGCCAGCAGTAAGGGAATAGCGGGAGGGGATGAGCAGTTCTTC
CASSKGIAGGDEQFF
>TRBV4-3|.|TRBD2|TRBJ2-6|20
TGCGCCAGCAGCCAAGTTCGATACGGCGGGAGGGTGGCTGGGGCCAACGTCCTGACTTTC
CASSQVRYGGRVAGANVLTF
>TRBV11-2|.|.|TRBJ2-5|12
TGTGCCAGCACCCCGGGGTGGGAGACCCAGTACTTC
CASTPGWETQYF
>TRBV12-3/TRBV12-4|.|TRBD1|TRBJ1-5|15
TGTGCCAGCAGCGGCGACAGGGGTGGCAATCAGCCCCAGCATTTT
CASSGDRGGNQPQHF
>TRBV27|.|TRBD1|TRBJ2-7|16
TGTGCCAGCAGTTTAGACTTTACCGGGACAGGGGTCGAGCAGTACTTC
CASSLDFTGTGVEQYF
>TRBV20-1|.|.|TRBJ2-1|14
TGCAGTGCTAGAGTACAGCACTCTTCCAATGAGCAGTTCTTC
CSARVQHSSNEQFF
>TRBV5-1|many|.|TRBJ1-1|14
TGCGCCAGCAGCCCCCGGTGGGAGAGCACTGAAGCTTTCTTT
CASSPRWESTEAFF
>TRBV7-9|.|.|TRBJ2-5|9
TGTGCAGAGGGGGAGACCCAGTACTTC
CAEGETQYF
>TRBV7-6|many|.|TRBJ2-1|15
TGTGCCAGCAGCTTAGGGACTAACCCCCTGGGTGAGCAGTTCTTC
CASSLGTNPLGEQFF
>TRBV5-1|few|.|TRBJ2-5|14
TGCGCCAGCAGCTTGTGGGGCAACTCGGAGACCCAGTACTTC
CASSLWGNSETQYF
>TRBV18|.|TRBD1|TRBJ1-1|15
TGTGCCTCTCCTGGGACAGGGGCCACAGACACTGAAGCTTTCTTT
CASPGTGATDTEAFF
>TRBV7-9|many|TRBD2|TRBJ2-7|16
TGTGCCAGCAGCTCAGCCGGGACTAGCGGCTCCTACGAGCAGTACTTC
CASSSAGTSGSYEQYF
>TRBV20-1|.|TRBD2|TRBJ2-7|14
TGCAGTGCTAGAACCACTAGCGGAATCTACGAGCAGTACTTC
CSARTTSGIYEQYF
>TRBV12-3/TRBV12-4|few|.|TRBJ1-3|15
TGTGCCAGCAGTTTACTGTCAGGGGATTGGAACACCATATATTTT
CASSLLSGDWNTIYF
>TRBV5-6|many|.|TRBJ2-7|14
TGTGCCAGCAGCTTGGCTCCGTTGGCTAACGAGCAGTACTTC
CASSLAPLANEQYF
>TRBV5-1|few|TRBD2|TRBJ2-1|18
TGCGCCAGCAGCTTGGAGGCTAGCGGGACCGCTCCCCACCATGAGCAGTTCTTC
CASSLEASGTAPHHEQFF
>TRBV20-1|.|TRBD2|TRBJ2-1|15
TGCAGTGCTAGGGGGCTAGCGGGGGAACACAATGAGCAGTTCTTC
CSARGLAGEHNEQFF
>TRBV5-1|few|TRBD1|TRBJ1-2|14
TGCGCCAGCAGCTTGGGTCAGGGGGCGGATGGCTACACCTTC
CASSLGQGADGYTF
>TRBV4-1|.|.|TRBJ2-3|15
TGCGCCAGCAGCCTCCGACTAGACCCTACAGATACGCAGTATTTT
CASSLRLDPTDTQYF
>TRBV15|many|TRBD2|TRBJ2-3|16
TGTGCCACCAGCGGCCCGGGACTAGCGCGTACAGATACGCAGTATTTT
CATSGPGLARTDTQYF